This TCR beta chain was documented in a study of preoperative IRX-2 immunotherapy in early breast cancer. The treatment was: preoperative locoregional IRX-2 cytokine immunotherapy. This phase Ib study tested locoregional IRX-2 cytokine immunotherapy given before surgery. Here immunoSEQ multiplex PCR was the method, and the copy in TCRdb shows in-frame clones only, minus some. The sample yields roughly 34,000 clones, over 85% seen once. V was trimmed by 0 bases and J by 0 bases, leaving 11 bases between them. This CDR3 spans 17 amino acids. Germline V lookup: CDR1 SGHDN, CDR2 FVKESK. Material: tumor tissue, obtained after IRX-2 immunotherapy. This clonotype was sampled from a human donor with breast cancer. This chain joins TRBV14 and TRBJ1-4; D unresolved. The DNA for the CDR3 is TGTGCCAGCAGCCAAGATCTAGGACCTGCAACTAATGAAAAACTGTTTTTT. Protein sequence: CASSQDLGPATNEKLFF.